The rows below give T cell receptor beta chains drawn from one sample of a study of beta chain features in type 1 diabetes. The method was immunoSEQ multiplex PCR; TCRdb's version includes in-frame clones alone and lacks a portion of them. The data contain some 350,000 clones, over 9% of them seen just once; the ten biggest clones take up over 0.45%. The sequencing sample was made of central memory CD4+ T cells from blood. Receptors were obtained from a man aged 25 to 40 with type 1 diabetes. Both conserved end residues are part of each CDR3. D genes are given only for firm matches. Part of the rows lack a size; the others show once, few, many or a class for expanded clones.

d_call	v_call	j_call	clone_size	cdr3_nt	cdr3_aa
TRBD1	TRBV18	TRBJ1-2	few	TGTGCCAGCTCACCACAGGGACAGGGGGCGCATGGCTACACCTTC	CASSPQGQGAHGYTF
NA	TRBV28	TRBJ1-2	NA	TGTGCCAGCAGCGCGCCAGGGGACTATGGCTACACCTTC	CASSAPGDYGYTF
NA	TRBV5-4	TRBJ2-1	NA	TGTGCCAGCAGCTTGGCTTTGGGGAATGAGCAGTTCTTC	CASSLALGNEQFF
NA	TRBV5-5	TRBJ1-5	few	TGTGCCAGCAGCTTGGCCGCAGGGTCTCAGCCCCAGCATTTT	CASSLAAGSQPQHF
TRBD2	TRBV7-2	TRBJ2-3	few	TGTGCCAGCAGCTTCCGACTAGCGGGAGGGGCAGATACGCAGTATTTT	CASSFRLAGGADTQYF
NA	TRBV27	TRBJ2-5	NA	TGTGCCAGCAGTCCCCGGGCGGGCCGGGAGACCCAGTACTTC	CASSPRAGRETQYF
NA	TRBV6-5	TRBJ1-5	few	TGTGCCAGCAGCCGACAGCTCAATCAGCCCCAGCATTTT	CASSRQLNQPQHF
TRBD2	TRBV5-1	TRBJ2-7	NA	TGCGCCAGCAGCTTGGAGTCATCCCGGGGGGGCAGCTCCTACGAGCAGTACTTC	CASSLESSRGGSSYEQYF
NA	TRBV4-2	TRBJ2-5	NA	TGTGCCAGCAGCTTGTATCAGGGGTCAGAGACCCAGTACTTC	CASSLYQGSETQYF
TRBD1	TRBV29-1	TRBJ2-7	NA	TGCAGCGTGTCCTTCGGACAGGGTTTCTCCTACGAGCAGTACTTC	CSVSFGQGFSYEQYF